This TCR beta chain comes out of a study of T cells in Graves' hyperthyroidism and ophthalmopathy. TCR beta CDR3 sequences were amplified from RNA transcripts. Using the HTBI primer set, a first-round RT-PCR was run on the TCR CDR3. A single record per CDR3 protein comes from TCRdb applying MiXCR to the multiplex PCR reads. The data contain around 300,000 distinct CDR3 sequences, roughly 13% of them singletons. The CDR3 runs to 14 residues. With 4 bases clipped from V and 3 bases from J, the junction kept 9 bases outside the gene matches. Germline CDR1 is DFQATT and CDR2 is SNEGSKA (reference sequence). This clonotype was picked up many times.

The V and J genes are TRBV20-1 and TRBJ2-7, with TRBD1 matching 7 bases. The material sequenced was blood. The sequence was collected from a woman aged 40 to 49 with Graves' hyperthyroidism. CDR3 region: CSAITGTEYYEQYF. Here the CDR3 DNA reads TGCAGTGCTATCACCGGGACAGAATACTACGAGCAGTACTTC.